These 19 T cell receptor beta chains originate from one sample sequenced in a study of blood T cell repertoires in COVID-19. TCRdb keeps only in-frame clones here, not all; method: immunoSEQ multiplex PCR. The data hold about 300,000 clones, with 89% observed a single time. Sequences were obtained from peripheral blood. The receptors stem from a man aged 18 to 29 who had recovered from COVID-19.

V usage is TRBV3-1 (or the pseudogene TRBV3-2) and J usage is TRBJ2-3; D not resolved. Germline CDR1 reads LGHDT; CDR2 reads YNNKEL (reference sequence). The CDR3 extends over 13 amino acids. V was trimmed by 4 bases and J by 11 bases, leaving 16 bases between them. The DNA for the CDR3 is TGTGCCAGCAGCCGAGCCGACTTTCAGATGCAGTATTTT. This codes for CASSRADFQMQYF.

The chain combines TRBV13 with TRBJ2-1, with 8 positions matching TRBD2. Per germline, CDR1 PRHDT and CDR2 FYEKMQ (reference sequence). V lost 4 bases, J lost 8 bases, and 13 bases stayed unmatched. There are 16 residues in the CDR3. CDR3 in DNA: TGTGCCAGCAGCTCGACCGTAGCGGGACGAGTCGATGAGCAGTTCTTC. It encodes CASSSTVAGRVDEQFF.

The rearrangement links TRBV10-2 to TRBJ2-5; possible D gene TRBD2, 5 bases. Germline assignment: CDR1 WSHSY and CDR2 SAAADI. V shed 2 bases and J shed 7 bases, with 14 bases lying between them. The CDR3 sequence is 14 residues long. Here the CDR3 reads CASSEAFQEGTQYF. As DNA, the CDR3 is TGCGCCAGCAGTGAGGCCTTCCAAGAGGGGACCCAGTACTTC.

The gene calls are TRBV3-1 (or the pseudogene TRBV3-2) and TRBJ1-1, with TRBD1 matching over 8 bases. The CDR3 has 15 residues. Germline-derived CDR1 and CDR2 are LGHDT and YNNKEL (reference sequence). J lost 1 base, V lost 5 bases, and 6 bases had no gene match. In nucleotides, the CDR3 is TGTGCCAGCAGCTATGGAGACAGGGGGAACACTGAAGCTTTCTTT. It is translated as CASSYGDRGNTEAFF.

The chain combines TRBV19 with TRBJ1-4, with D unclear. Trimming removed 7 bases from V and 3 bases from J, with 15 bases in between. There are 15 residues in the CDR3. Per the germline V gene, CDR1 is LNHDA and CDR2 is SQIVND (reference sequence). This chain's CDR3 is CASTPPGTPNEKLFF. As DNA, the CDR3 is TGTGCCAGTACCCCCCCGGGAACCCCTAATGAAAAACTGTTTTTT.

The chain employs TRBV12-3 or TRBV12-4 and TRBJ2-5, with D uncertain. The ends were cut back, 8 bases at V and 2 bases at J, with 12 bases in the middle. The CDR3 totals 13 residues. The CDR3 sequence: CASLLLGQETQYF. DNA of the CDR3: TGTGCCAGCCTTCTACTCGGTCAAGAGACCCAGTACTTC.

The chain employs TRBV14 and TRBJ1-6, with a tentative D call TRBD1 (6 bases). The CDR3 totals 15 residues. With 1 base removed from V and 7 bases from J, the gap between germline ends came to 11 bases. Germline values: CDR1 SGHDN, CDR2 FVKESK. In DNA, the CDR3 is TGTGCCAGCAGCCAAGTTTTTGGGGGCAATTCACCCCTCCACTTT. Protein product: CASSQVFGGNSPLHF.

V usage is TRBV5-1 and J usage is TRBJ2-1; D remains ambiguous. Germline V gives CDR1 SGHRS, CDR2 YFSETQ. CDR3 size: 16 residues. Trimming removed 5 bases at V and 4 bases at J, with 19 bases between. The CDR3 DNA sequence: TGCGCCAGCAGAGTAACTACCACGAACCCTTACAATGAGCAGTTCTTC. Protein sequence: CASRVTTTNPYNEQFF.

The chain employs TRBV29-1 and TRBJ2-1; tentative D call: TRBD1 (5 bases). CDR1 is SQVTM, CDR2 ANQGSEA, per germline. Deletions cut 3 bases from V and 10 bases from J, with 13 bases between. CDR3 length equals 12 residues. CDR3 protein: CSVDVAGKEQFF. CDR3 DNA: TGCAGCGTTGACGTCGCAGGGAAGGAGCAGTTCTTC.

The CDR3 here is CASSLSRETQYF. The CDR3 nucleotides are TGTGCCAGCAGTTTAAGTCGGGAGACCCAGTACTTC. The chain joins TRBV12-3 or TRBV12-4 to TRBJ2-5; no definite D call. There are 12 residues in the CDR3. Trimming left V 2 bases short and J 5 bases short, with 6 bases between.

The chain is built from TRBV2 and TRBJ2-4; TRBD1 agrees at 10 bases. From germline, CDR1 is SNHLY and CDR2 FYNNEI. The ends lost 5 bases at V and 2 bases at J; junction bases unmatched: 12. CDR3 length: 18 residues. The CDR3 bases are TGTGCCAGCAGTCAACGAAGGACAGGGGGAGAGTCCAAAAACATTCAGTACTTC. Translating gives CASSQRRTGGESKNIQYF.

The CDR3 sequence is CASSQVRQGLNYGYTF. The CDR3 coding sequence is TGTGCCAGCAGCCAAGTCCGACAGGGATTAAACTATGGCTACACCTTC. The chain recombines TRBV14 with TRBJ1-2, with 7 bases lining up with TRBD1. V gave up 1 base and J gave up 2 bases; unmatched junction bases: 7. Germline CDR1 and CDR2: SGHDN and FVKESK. This CDR3 is 16 amino acids long.

The chain is built from TRBV6-5 and TRBJ1-1; 7 positions match TRBD1. After removal of 6 bases from V and 3 bases from J, the junction contained 7 bases not matched to a gene. This CDR3 region has 14 residues. CDR1 MNHEY and CDR2 SVGAGI come from the germline V gene. CDR3 loop: CASRWDRTYTEAFF. CDR3 in DNA: TGTGCCAGCAGGTGGGACAGAACATACACTGAAGCTTTCTTT.

The chain has TRBV18 and TRBJ2-7; D is possibly TRBD1 (5 bases). The CDR3 runs to 15 residues. CDR1 is KGHSH and CDR2 is LQKENI in the germline V gene. The germline V and J ends were trimmed by 4 bases and 3 bases, with 16 bases remaining between them. The CDR3 nucleotides are TGTGCCAGCTCACTGGGGCAACCCGAACTCTACGAGCAGTACTTC. This translates into CASSLGQPELYEQYF.

This clone was seen just once. The chain combines TRBV6-5 with TRBJ1-5; possibly TRBD1 for D (5 bases). The CDR3 covers 13 residues. Germline assignment: CDR1 MNHEY and CDR2 SVGAGI. Trimming pared 4 bases from V and 7 bases from J, leaving 11 bases between. The CDR3 sequence is CASSSDILQPQHF. The DNA for the CDR3 is TGTGCCAGCAGTTCGGACATCCTCCAGCCCCAGCATTTT.

This clone appeared a single time. Other DNA sequences in this specimen translate into the identical CDR3. This sequence joins TRBV29-1 and TRBJ2-3, with 12 nucleotides matching TRBD2. Germline assignment: CDR1 SQVTM and CDR2 ANQGSEA. The CDR3 covers 14 residues. Unmatched junction bases numbered 7, after V lost 8 bases and J lost 4 bases. Written as DNA, the CDR3 is TGCAGCCCTCGACTAGCGGGGGCTCCAGATACGCAGTATTTT. Its protein is CSPRLAGAPDTQYF.

The chain carries TRBV10-1 and TRBJ2-1, with D maybe TRBD2 (5 bases). The CDR3 is 14 amino acids. Trimming shortened V by 3 bases and J by 5 bases, and 11 bases separated the two germline ends. The germline gives CDR1 WNHNN, CDR2 SYGVQD (reference sequence). Here the CDR3 DNA reads TGCGCCAGCAGTGAAGGAGGAAAGGACAATGAGCAGTTCTTC. Translating gives CASSEGGKDNEQFF.

The rearrangement links TRBV7-8 to TRBJ2-7; D gene uncertain. Germline CDR1 and CDR2: SGHVS and FQNEAQ. This CDR3 region has 13 residues. V dropped 0 bases and J dropped 3 bases, with 6 bases sitting between them. The CDR3 DNA reads as TGTGCCAGCAGCTTAGCTGTCATCTACGAGCAGTACTTC. Its protein is CASSLAVIYEQYF.

The rearrangement links TRBV19 to TRBJ1-2; no clear D gene. Germline-derived CDR1 and CDR2 are LNHDA and SQIVND (reference sequence). This CDR3 has 15 residues. The V and J ends lost 0 bases and 4 bases respectively, with 12 bases between them. In DNA form, the CDR3 reads TGTGCCAGTAGTATAGATGGGCTCGCCTCCTATGGCTACACCTTC. It specifies CASSIDGLASYGYTF.